Included here is one T cell receptor (beta chain) sequence, with context. Its antigen is unknown. Naive CD8 isolation took CD45RO-negative cells positively selected for CCR7 and excluded terminally differentiated effector memory CD45RA+ cells. The germline V gene has CDR1 SEHNR and CDR2 FQNEAQ (reference sequence). The CDR3 runs to 14 residues. Trimming cost V 1 base and J 9 bases, with 13 bases left between them. This sample is drawn from a study of shared clonotypes between healthy human individuals. Overall study results and limits: Sorted-subset samples were not fully sequenced, rarefaction indicated.

Using 200 ng DNA, approximately 27,000 T cell genomes, the sorted-subset replicate PCRs were run. Some clones are missing from TCRdb's copy, which holds only in-frame ones; the method was immunoSEQ multiplex PCR. The sample records about 2.1 million clones, just over 90% being singletons. The source of this sequence is a man aged 18 to 30 in good health. Some clones in this sample may be carry-over from other donors' samples. V and J are TRBV7-9 and TRBJ2-1; perhaps TRBD2 as D (6 bases). Material for sequencing was naive CD8+ T cells from PBMCs. This CDR3 is CASSLVTRNGEQFF. CDR3 DNA: TGTGCCAGCAGCTTAGTGACTAGGAATGGTGAGCAGTTCTTC.